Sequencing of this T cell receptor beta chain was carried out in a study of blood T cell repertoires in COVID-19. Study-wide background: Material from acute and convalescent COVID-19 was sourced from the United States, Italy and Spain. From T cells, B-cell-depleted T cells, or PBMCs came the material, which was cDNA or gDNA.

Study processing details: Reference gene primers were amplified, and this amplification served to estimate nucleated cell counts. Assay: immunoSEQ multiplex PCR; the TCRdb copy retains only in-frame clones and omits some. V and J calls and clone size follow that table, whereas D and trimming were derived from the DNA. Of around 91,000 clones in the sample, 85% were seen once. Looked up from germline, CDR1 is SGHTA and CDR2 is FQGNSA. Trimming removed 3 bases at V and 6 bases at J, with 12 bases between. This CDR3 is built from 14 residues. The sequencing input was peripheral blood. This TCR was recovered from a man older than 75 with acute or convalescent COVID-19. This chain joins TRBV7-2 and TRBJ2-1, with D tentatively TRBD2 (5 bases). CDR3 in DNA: TGTGCCAGCAGCTTGCGAAGGCGGGTCAATGAGCAGTTCTTC. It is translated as CASSLRRRVNEQFF.